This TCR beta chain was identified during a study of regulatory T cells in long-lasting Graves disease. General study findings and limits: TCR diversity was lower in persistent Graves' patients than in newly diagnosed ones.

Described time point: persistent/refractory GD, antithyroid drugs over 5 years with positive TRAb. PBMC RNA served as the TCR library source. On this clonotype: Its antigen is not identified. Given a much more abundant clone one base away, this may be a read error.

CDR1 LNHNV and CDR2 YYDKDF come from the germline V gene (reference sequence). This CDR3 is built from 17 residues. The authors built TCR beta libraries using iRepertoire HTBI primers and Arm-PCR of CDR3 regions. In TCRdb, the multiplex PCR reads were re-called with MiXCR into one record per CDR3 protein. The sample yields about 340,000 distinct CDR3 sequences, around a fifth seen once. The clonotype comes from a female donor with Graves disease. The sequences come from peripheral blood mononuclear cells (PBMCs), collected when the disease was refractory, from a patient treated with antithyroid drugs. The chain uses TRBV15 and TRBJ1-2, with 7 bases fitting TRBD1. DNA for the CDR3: TGTGCCACCAGCAGAGAACCCCTGACAGGGTCCATATATGGCTGCACCTTC. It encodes CATSREPLTGSIYGCTF.